Listed here are 25 T cell receptor beta chains from one sample, sequenced in a study of T cell responses to AZD1222 COVID-19 vaccine. Generated by immunoSEQ multiplex PCR, the TCRdb table keeps only in-frame clones and is missing some. This table has about 57,000 clones, approximately 86% appearing once. This material consisted of peripheral blood, taken on day 0 of AZD1222 vaccination. These receptors all come from an adult in good health.

The V and J genes are TRBV18 and TRBJ1-1; D gene unclear. V lost 2 bases, J lost 8 bases, and 12 bases lay in between. This CDR3 is built from 13 residues. Germline loops: CDR1 KGHSH, CDR2 LQKENI. The CDR3 reads CASSPVKAAEAFF. Here the CDR3 DNA reads TGTGCCAGCTCACCAGTTAAGGCCGCCGAAGCTTTCTTT.

This clone was seen a single time. The chain is built from TRBV19 and TRBJ1-2; D remains unclear. Germline loops: CDR1 LNHDA, CDR2 SQIVND (reference sequence). This CDR3 comprises 14 residues. The V end lost 6 bases, the J end lost 6 bases, and 17 bases lay between the germline ends. This CDR3 is CASRAAPISDGYTF. The CDR3 DNA follows: TGTGCCAGTAGGGCCGCGCCCATATCGGATGGCTACACCTTC.

This clone was counted a few times. The chain couples TRBV28 to TRBJ2-1; D is undetermined. The germline V gene has CDR1 MDHEN and CDR2 SYDVKM. V was cut by 6 bases and J by 9 bases, with 21 bases left in between. The CDR3 covers 15 residues. The CDR3 reads CASSRSWSDRSEQFF. DNA for the CDR3: TGTGCCAGCAGCCGTTCTTGGAGCGACCGTAGTGAGCAGTTCTTC. The whole variable domain, remainder taken from reference TRBV28 and TRBJ2-1, is DVKVTQSSRYLVKRTGEKVFLECVQDMDHENMFWYRQDPGLGLRLIYFSYDVKMKEKGDIPEGYSVSREKKERFSLILESASTNQTSMYLCASSRSWSDRSEQFFGPGTRLTVL.

The rearrangement links TRBV19 to TRBJ2-7; either TRBD1 or TRBD2 may supply D (5 bases each). The CDR3 is 14 amino acids. V lost 2 bases and J lost 4, with 12 bases in between. Germline CDR1 LNHDA, CDR2 SQIVND (reference sequence). Here the CDR3 DNA reads TGTGCCAGTAGTATATTCCTTGGGGGTTACGAGCAGTACTTC. Its translation: CASSIFLGGYEQYF.

This rearrangement joins TRBV29-1 to TRBJ2-7; D is ambiguous. The germline V gene has CDR1 SQVTM and CDR2 ANQGSEA. The CDR3 spans 13 residues. V was trimmed by 0 bases and J by 1 base, leaving 7 bases between them. The CDR3 loop reads CSVEDDASYEQYF. The CDR3 region has the DNA TGCAGCGTTGAAGATGACGCGTCCTACGAGCAGTACTTC.

J is TRBJ2-5 and V is TRBV5-8; TRBD2 is a possible D gene (5 bases). Per germline, CDR1 SGHTS and CDR2 YDEGEE. The CDR3 length is 12 residues. The V end was cut by 7 bases, the J end by 0 bases, with 7 bases between. CDR3 coding DNA: TGTGCCAGCGTGCGGGACCAAGAGACCCAGTACTTC. It yields the protein CASVRDQETQYF.

The chain links TRBV15 to TRBJ2-7, with TRBD1 matching over 10 bases. CDR1 is LNHNV, CDR2 YYDKDF, per germline (reference sequence). V shed 9 bases and J 7 bases; nucleotides not matched to a gene: 15. The CDR3 runs to 15 residues. In DNA, the CDR3 is TGTGCCACAACGGATCCGGGACAGGGGTTTCGGGAGCAGTACTTC. Protein: CATTDPGQGFREQYF.

For the CDR3, the DNA is TGTGCCAGCAGCGAAACAGGGGATACGCAGTATTTT. Translating it yields CASSETGDTQYF. This sequence joins TRBV9 and TRBJ2-3; D may be TRBD1 (6 bases). CDR3 length: 12 residues. Deletions cut 3 bases from V and 6 bases from J, with 8 bases between. Germline CDR1 is SGDLS and CDR2 is YYNGEE.

J is TRBJ2-7 and V is TRBV27; D call uncertain. The CDR3 sequence is 15 residues long. Looked up from germline, CDR1 is MNHEY and CDR2 is SMNVEV (reference sequence). V shed 6 bases and J shed 2 bases, with 17 bases lying between them. The CDR3 region has the DNA TGTGCCAGCAGGCTCGGTGGTGAGAGGCCCTACGAGCAGTACTTC. Protein product: CASRLGGERPYEQYF.

This clone was counted between two and nine times. The rearrangement joins TRBV30 to TRBJ2-7, with D unresolved. Trimming left V 2 bases short and J 1 base short, with 15 bases between. CDR3 size: 15 residues. From germline, CDR1 is GTSNPN and CDR2 SVGIG (reference sequence). Here the CDR3 DNA reads TGTGCCTGGAGTCTCCGACTTGATAGTTCCTACGAGCAGTACTTC. This encodes CAWSLRLDSSYEQYF.

This chain uses TRBV28 with TRBJ2-4; D possibly uses TRBD1 or TRBD2 (5 bases each). V lost 5 bases to trimming and J lost 5 bases, with 13 bases between them. Germline V lookup: CDR1 MDHEN, CDR2 SYDVKM. The CDR3 runs 14 residues. The CDR3, as DNA: TGTGCCAGCAGTACCAGTGGGGGACAAAACATTCAGTACTTC. Protein sequence: CASSTSGGQNIQYF.

The V gene is TRBV27, the J gene TRBJ2-1; D is perhaps TRBD1 (6 bases). V shed 4 bases and J shed 6 bases, with 10 bases lying between them. The CDR3 runs to 13 residues. Germline V lookup: CDR1 MNHEY, CDR2 SMNVEV (reference sequence). CDR3 nucleotide sequence: TGTGCCAGCAGTTCACAGGGAACCAATGAGCAGTTCTTC. It yields the protein CASSSQGTNEQFF.

The V gene is TRBV6-5, the J gene TRBJ1-1, with 7 bases fitting TRBD1. The V and J ends lost 5 bases and 1 base, in that order; junction bases with no gene match: 4. Germline CDR1 reads MNHEY; CDR2 reads SVGAGI. CDR3 length: 14 amino acids. The CDR3 nucleotides are TGTGCCAGCAGTCCGAGGACAGGGAACACTGAAGCTTTCTTT. It yields the protein CASSPRTGNTEAFF.

The chain links TRBV9 to TRBJ2-1; 13 bases are shared with TRBD2. CDR3 length: 16 amino acids. Trimming took 3 bases from V and 7 from J; bases not matched to a gene: 7. Germline assignment: CDR1 SGDLS and CDR2 YYNGEE. The CDR3 sequence: CASSGLRTSGRNEQFF. CDR3 DNA sequence: TGTGCCAGCAGCGGCCTTAGGACTAGCGGGAGAAATGAGCAGTTCTTC.

The gene calls are TRBV19 and TRBJ1-5; D is perhaps TRBD1 (5 bases). The CDR3 is 14 amino acids. Trimming shortened V by 5 bases and J by 5 bases, and 13 bases separated the two germline ends. Per the germline V gene, CDR1 is LNHDA and CDR2 is SQIVND (reference sequence). The CDR3 region is CASSPQGNYQPQHF. CDR3 nucleotides: TGTGCCAGTAGTCCGCAGGGCAATTATCAGCCCCAGCATTTT.

V gene TRBV29-1 combines with J gene TRBJ1-1; D is unresolved. Germline V gene lookup returns CDR1 SQVTM and CDR2 ANQGSEA. V lost 5 bases and J 5 bases, leaving 12 bases between the germline ends. The CDR3 has 12 amino acids. CDR3: CSVKGILTEAFF. The CDR3 region has the DNA TGCAGCGTTAAAGGGATCTTGACTGAAGCTTTCTTT.

The V gene is TRBV28, the J gene TRBJ2-7; possibly TRBD1 or TRBD2 for D (5 bases each). CDR3 size: 18 residues. Germline-derived CDR1 and CDR2 are MDHEN and SYDVKM. With 4 bases removed from V and 2 bases from J, the gap between germline ends came to 24 bases. The CDR3 here is CASSSGPEAGGATYEQYF. CDR3 DNA: TGTGCCAGCAGTTCGGGGCCGGAGGCCGGCGGCGCGACCTACGAGCAGTACTTC.

The chain joins TRBV3-1 (or the pseudogene TRBV3-2) to TRBJ1-4; D is perhaps TRBD1 (6 bases). Trimming cost V 0 bases and J 8 bases, with 13 bases left between them. CDR3 size: 15 residues. CDR1 is LGHDT and CDR2 is YNNKEL in the germline V gene (reference sequence). This CDR3 reads CASSQEPQGHEKLFF. In nucleotides, the CDR3 is TGTGCCAGCAGCCAAGAACCCCAGGGGCACGAAAAACTGTTTTTT.

The chain combines TRBV29-1 with TRBJ2-1; D perhaps matches TRBD2 (6 bases). CDR1 and CDR2 from the germline V gene are SQVTM and ANQGSEA. The length of the CDR3 is 14 residues. The V gene lost 6 bases and the J gene lost 3 bases, with 15 bases spanning the gap. The DNA for the CDR3 is TGCAGCGTCGACGCGGGACTGCTCTACAATGAGCAGTTCTTC. Translated, it gives CSVDAGLLYNEQFF.

The V call is TRBV12-3 or TRBV12-4, the J call TRBJ2-2, with 8 positions matching TRBD2. Unmatched junction bases numbered 1, after V lost 8 bases and J lost 5 bases. The CDR3 extends over 12 amino acids. The CDR3 loop is CASREGTGELFF. The CDR3 DNA follows: TGTGCCAGCCGGGAGGGGACCGGGGAGCTGTTTTTT.

The gene calls are TRBV4-3 and TRBJ2-7, with D hard to call. CDR1 is LGHNA and CDR2 is YSLEER in the germline V gene. V lost 2 bases and J 0 bases, leaving 5 bases between the germline ends. The CDR3 is made up of 13 amino acids. The CDR3 is CASSQSVSYEQYF. The CDR3 nucleotides read TGCGCCAGCAGCCAATCTGTCTCCTACGAGCAGTACTTC.

The chain has TRBV7-3 and TRBJ2-7; D unclear. V was clipped by 5 bases and J by 2 bases, with 13 bases between them. This CDR3 is 14 amino acids long. CDR1 and CDR2 from the germline V gene are SGHTA and FQGTGA. DNA for the CDR3: TGTGCCAGCAGCGTAGGAGCTCCACCCTACGAGCAGTACTTC. This gives the protein CASSVGAPPYEQYF.

The chain has TRBV19 and TRBJ2-7; tentative D call: TRBD2 (6 bases). CDR1 and CDR2 from the germline V gene are LNHDA and SQIVND (reference sequence). The CDR3 length is 14 residues. V gave up 5 bases and J gave up 2 bases, with 13 bases separating them. CDR3 in DNA: TGTGCCAGTAGTGCTGGGACTGGTACCTACGAGCAGTACTTC. This sequence encodes CASSAGTGTYEQYF. The full variable domain, rest sourced from reference TRBV19 and TRBJ2-7, is DGGITQSPKYLFRKEGQNVTLSCEQNLNHDAMYWYRQDPGQGLRLIYYSQIVNDFQKGDIAEGYSVSREKKESFPLTVTSAQKNPTAFYLCASSAGTGTYEQYFGPGTRLTVT.

The rearrangement uses TRBV30 and TRBJ1-4; no clear D gene. From germline, CDR1 is GTSNPN and CDR2 SVGIG (reference sequence). This CDR3 spans 15 amino acids. V lost 2 bases and J 6 bases, leaving 16 bases between the germline ends. DNA for the CDR3: TGTGCCTGGAGTCGCACCGCGAGCGTGTATGAAAAACTGTTTTTT. It encodes CAWSRTASVYEKLFF.

J is TRBJ1-6 and V is TRBV27; no definite D call. Germline assignment: CDR1 MNHEY and CDR2 SMNVEV (reference sequence). The ends were cut back, 4 bases at V and 6 bases at J, with 13 bases in the middle. The CDR3 spans 15 residues. CDR3 coding DNA: TGTGCCAGCAGTTCTCCGGCCCGCCGTAATTCACCCCTCCACTTT. It specifies CASSSPARRNSPLHF.